Detailed here is one T cell receptor (beta chain). Anyone with autoimmune disease history or systemic immunosuppression was excluded. The source of the sample is a study of OX40 agonist ivuxolimab in advanced cancers. Per the germline V gene, CDR1 is GTSNPN and CDR2 is SVGIG (reference sequence). The CDR3 is 14 residues long. With V trimmed by 6 bases and J by 7 bases, 14 bases remained unmatched. Data came from immunoSEQ multiplex PCR; TCRdb stores just in-frame clones and leaves some out. The table includes about 83,000 clones, more than 80% detected once. J is TRBJ1-2 and V is TRBV30; TRBD1 agrees at 7 bases. The TCR comes from an adult with an advanced solid tumor such as melanoma, head and neck, liver or kidney cancer. The sequences come from CD4+ or CD8+ T cells sorted from blood, collected in a trial of the OX40 agonist ivuxolimab. The CDR3 here is CACQGGTAWSGYTF. The DNA for the CDR3 is TGTGCCTGCCAAGGGGGCACGGCTTGGAGTGGCTACACCTTC.